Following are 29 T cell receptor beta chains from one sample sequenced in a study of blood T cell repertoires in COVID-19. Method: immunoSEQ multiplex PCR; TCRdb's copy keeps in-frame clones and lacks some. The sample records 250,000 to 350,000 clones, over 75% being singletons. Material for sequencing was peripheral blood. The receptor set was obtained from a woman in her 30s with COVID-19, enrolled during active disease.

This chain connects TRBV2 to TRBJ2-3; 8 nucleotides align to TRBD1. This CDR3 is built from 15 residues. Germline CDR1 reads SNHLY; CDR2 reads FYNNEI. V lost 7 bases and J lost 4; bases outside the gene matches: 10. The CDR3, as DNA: TGTGCCAGCACCGGACAGGGTATTTCGGCAGATACGCAGTATTTT. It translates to CASTGQGISADTQYF.

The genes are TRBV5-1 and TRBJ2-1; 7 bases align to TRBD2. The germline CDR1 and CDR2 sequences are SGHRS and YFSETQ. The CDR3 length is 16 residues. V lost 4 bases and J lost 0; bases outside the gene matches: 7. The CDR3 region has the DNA TGCGCCAGCAGCATCAATAGCGGGTTCTCCTACAATGAGCAGTTCTTC. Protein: CASSINSGFSYNEQFF. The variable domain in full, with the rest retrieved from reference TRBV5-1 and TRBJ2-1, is KAGVTQTPRYLIKTRGQQVTLSCSPISGHRSVSWYQQTPGQGLQFLFEYFSETQRNKGNFPGRFSGRQFSNSRSEMNVSTLELGDSALYLCASSINSGFSYNEQFFGPGTRLTVL.

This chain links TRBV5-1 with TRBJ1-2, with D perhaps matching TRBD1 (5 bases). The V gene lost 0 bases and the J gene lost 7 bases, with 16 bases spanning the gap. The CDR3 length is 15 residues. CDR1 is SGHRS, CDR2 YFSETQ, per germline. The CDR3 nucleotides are TGCGCCAGCAGCTTGGTGGGGCCGGCGGTCGGTGGCTACACCTTC. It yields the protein CASSLVGPAVGGYTF.

The CDR3 DNA is TGTGCCAGCAGCACAGAAGCAACTAATGAAAAACTGTTTTTT. It is translated as CASSTEATNEKLFF. The chain uses TRBV5-4 and TRBJ1-4; D gene uncertain. This CDR3 has 14 residues. Germline V gene lookup returns CDR1 SGHNT and CDR2 YYREEE (reference sequence). V was shortened by 4 bases and J by 0 bases, with 7 bases between the two germline ends. The whole variable domain, remainder taken from reference TRBV5-4 and TRBJ1-4, is ETGVTQSPTHLIKTRGQQVTLRCSSQSGHNTVSWYQQALGQGPQFIFQYYREEENGRGNFPPRFSGLQFPNYSSELNVNALELDDSALYLCASSTEATNEKLFFGSGTQLSVL.

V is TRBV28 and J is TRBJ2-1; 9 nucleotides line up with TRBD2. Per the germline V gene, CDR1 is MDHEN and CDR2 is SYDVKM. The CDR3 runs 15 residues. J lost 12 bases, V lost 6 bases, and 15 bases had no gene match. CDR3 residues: CASSRGLAPLGGQFF. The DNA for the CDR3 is TGTGCCAGCAGCCGAGGACTAGCGCCTCTGGGGGGGCAGTTCTTC. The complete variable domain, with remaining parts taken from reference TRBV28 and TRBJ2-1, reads DVKVTQSSRYLVKRTGEKVFLECVQDMDHENMFWYRQDPGLGLRLIYFSYDVKMKEKGDIPEGYSVSREKKERFSLILESASTNQTSMYLCASSRGLAPLGGQFFGPGTRLTVL.

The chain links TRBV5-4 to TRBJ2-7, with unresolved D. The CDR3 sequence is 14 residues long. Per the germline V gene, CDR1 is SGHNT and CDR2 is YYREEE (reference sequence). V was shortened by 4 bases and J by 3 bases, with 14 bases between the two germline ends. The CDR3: CASSPEPSFYEQYF. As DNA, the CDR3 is TGTGCCAGCAGCCCTGAGCCTTCCTTCTACGAGCAGTACTTC.

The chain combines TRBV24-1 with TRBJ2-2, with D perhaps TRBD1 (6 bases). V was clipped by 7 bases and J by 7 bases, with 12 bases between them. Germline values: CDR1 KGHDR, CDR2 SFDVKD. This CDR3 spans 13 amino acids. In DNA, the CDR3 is TGTGCCACCAGCTACAGGGTTGGCGGGGAGCTGTTTTTT. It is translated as CATSYRVGGELFF.

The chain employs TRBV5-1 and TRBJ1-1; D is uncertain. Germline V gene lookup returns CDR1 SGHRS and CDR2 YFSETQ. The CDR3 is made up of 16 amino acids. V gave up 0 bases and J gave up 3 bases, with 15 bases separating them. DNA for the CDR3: TGCGCCAGCAGCTTGGCTGGCAGAACCGTTGACACTGAAGCTTTCTTT. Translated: CASSLAGRTVDTEAFF.

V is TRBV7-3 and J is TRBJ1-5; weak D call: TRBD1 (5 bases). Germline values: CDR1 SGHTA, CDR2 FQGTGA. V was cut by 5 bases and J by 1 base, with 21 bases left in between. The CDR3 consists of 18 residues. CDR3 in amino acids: CASSVGRRVSLSNQPQHF. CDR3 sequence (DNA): TGTGCCAGCAGCGTTGGGCGCAGGGTGAGTTTGAGCAATCAGCCCCAGCATTTT.

This chain's CDR3 is CASSRGGVGSPLHF. DNA of the CDR3: TGTGCCAGCAGTCGAGGGGGGGTAGGGTCACCCCTCCACTTT. This chain connects TRBV28 to TRBJ1-6; D perhaps matches TRBD1 (6 bases). The CDR3 is 14 residues long. Germline V gene data show CDR1 as MDHEN and CDR2 as SYDVKM. V lost 5 bases to trimming and J lost 10 bases, with 15 bases between them.

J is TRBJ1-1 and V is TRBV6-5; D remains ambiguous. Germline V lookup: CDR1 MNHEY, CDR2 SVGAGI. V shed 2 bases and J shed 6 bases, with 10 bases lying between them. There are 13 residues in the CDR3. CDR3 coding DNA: TGTGCCAGCAGTTACAACCTGCGAGCTGAAGCTTTCTTT. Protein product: CASSYNLRAEAFF.

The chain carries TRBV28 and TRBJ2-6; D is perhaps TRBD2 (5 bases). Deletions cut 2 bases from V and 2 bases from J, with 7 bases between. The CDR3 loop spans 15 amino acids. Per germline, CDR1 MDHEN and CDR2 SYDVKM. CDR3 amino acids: CASSLRAAGANVLTF. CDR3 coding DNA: TGTGCCAGCAGTTTACGAGCGGCTGGGGCCAACGTCCTGACTTTC.

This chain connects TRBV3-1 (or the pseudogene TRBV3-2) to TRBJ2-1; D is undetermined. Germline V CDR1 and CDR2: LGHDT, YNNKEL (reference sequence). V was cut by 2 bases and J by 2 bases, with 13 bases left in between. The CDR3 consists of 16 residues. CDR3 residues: CASSQPEASPYNEQFF. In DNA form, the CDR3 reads TGTGCCAGCAGCCAACCCGAAGCCTCCCCCTACAATGAGCAGTTCTTC.

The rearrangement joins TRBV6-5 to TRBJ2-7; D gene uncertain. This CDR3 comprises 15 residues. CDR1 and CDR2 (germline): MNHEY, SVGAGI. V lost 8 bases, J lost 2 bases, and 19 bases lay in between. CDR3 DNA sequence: TGTGCCAGCCGCTTAGTAAGCATCTCAACCTACGAGCAGTACTTC. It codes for CASRLVSISTYEQYF.

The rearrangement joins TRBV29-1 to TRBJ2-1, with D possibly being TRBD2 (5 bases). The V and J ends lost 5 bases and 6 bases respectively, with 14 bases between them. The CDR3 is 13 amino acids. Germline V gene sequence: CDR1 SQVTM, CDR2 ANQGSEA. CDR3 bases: TGCAGCGTTTACGGGATAGCGTCCAATGAGCAGTTCTTC. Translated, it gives CSVYGIASNEQFF.

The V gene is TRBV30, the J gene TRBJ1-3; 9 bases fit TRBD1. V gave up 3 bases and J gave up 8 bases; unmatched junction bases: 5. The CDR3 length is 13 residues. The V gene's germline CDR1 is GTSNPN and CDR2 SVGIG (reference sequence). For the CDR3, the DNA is TGTGCCTGGAGACGGACAGGGGCGGACACCATATATTTT. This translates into CAWRRTGADTIYF.

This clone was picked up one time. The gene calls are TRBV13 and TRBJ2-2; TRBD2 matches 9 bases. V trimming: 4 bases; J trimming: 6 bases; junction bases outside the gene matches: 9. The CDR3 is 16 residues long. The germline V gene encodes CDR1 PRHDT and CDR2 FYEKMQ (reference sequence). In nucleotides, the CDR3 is TGTGCCAGCAGCTCCTTTAGCGGGAGATTGGCCGGGGAGCTGTTTTTT. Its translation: CASSSFSGRLAGELFF.

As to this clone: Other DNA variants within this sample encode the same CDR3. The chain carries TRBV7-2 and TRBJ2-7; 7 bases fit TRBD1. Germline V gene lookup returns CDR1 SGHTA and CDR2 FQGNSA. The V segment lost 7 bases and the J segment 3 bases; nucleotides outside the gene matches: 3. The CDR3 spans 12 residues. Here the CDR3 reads CASTRDSYEQYF. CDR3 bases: TGTGCCAGCACTCGGGACAGCTACGAGCAGTACTTC.

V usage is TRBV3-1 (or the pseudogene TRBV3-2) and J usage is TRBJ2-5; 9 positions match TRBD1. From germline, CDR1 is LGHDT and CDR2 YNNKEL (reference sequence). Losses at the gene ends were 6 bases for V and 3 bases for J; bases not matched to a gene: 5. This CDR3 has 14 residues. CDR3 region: CASRSWDREETQYF. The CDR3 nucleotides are TGTGCCAGCAGGAGCTGGGACAGGGAAGAGACCCAGTACTTC.

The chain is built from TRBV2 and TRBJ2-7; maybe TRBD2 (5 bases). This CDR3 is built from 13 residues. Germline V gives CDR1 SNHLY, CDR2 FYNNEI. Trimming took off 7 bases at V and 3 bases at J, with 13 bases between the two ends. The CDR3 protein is CASTPEGYYEQYF. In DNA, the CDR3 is TGTGCCAGCACTCCAGAGGGTTACTACGAGCAGTACTTC.

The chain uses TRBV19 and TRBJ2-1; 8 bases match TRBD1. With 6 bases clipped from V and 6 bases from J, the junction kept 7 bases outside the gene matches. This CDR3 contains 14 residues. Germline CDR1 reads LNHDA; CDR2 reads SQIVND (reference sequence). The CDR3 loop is CASSMDRVGNEQFF. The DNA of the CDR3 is TGTGCCAGTAGCATGGACAGGGTCGGCAATGAGCAGTTCTTC.

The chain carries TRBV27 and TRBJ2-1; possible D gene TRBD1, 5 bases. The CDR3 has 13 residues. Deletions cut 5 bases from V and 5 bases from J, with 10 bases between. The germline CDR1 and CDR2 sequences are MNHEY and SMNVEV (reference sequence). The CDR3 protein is CASSQRQNNEQFF. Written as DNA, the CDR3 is TGTGCCAGCAGTCAAAGACAGAACAATGAGCAGTTCTTC.

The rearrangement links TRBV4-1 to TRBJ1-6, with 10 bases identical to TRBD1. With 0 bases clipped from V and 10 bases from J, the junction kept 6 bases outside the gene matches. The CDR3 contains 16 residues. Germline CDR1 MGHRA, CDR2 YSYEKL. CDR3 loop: CASSQELGQGWSPLHF. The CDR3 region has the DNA TGCGCCAGCAGCCAAGAGTTGGGACAGGGGTGGTCACCCCTCCACTTT.

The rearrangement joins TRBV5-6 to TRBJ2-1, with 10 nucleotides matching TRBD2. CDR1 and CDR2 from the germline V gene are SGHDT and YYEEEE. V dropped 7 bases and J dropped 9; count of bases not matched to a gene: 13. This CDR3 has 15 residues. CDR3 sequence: CASLPSAGGPGEQFF. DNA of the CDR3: TGTGCCAGCCTACCCTCAGCGGGAGGGCCCGGTGAGCAGTTCTTC.

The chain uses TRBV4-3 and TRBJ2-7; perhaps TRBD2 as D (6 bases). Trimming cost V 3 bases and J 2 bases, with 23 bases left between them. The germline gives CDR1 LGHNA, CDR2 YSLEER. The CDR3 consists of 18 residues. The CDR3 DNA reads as TGCGCCAGCAGCCAGTATTTTACCGGGAGCGGAGGAACCTACGAGCAGTACTTC. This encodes CASSQYFTGSGGTYEQYF.

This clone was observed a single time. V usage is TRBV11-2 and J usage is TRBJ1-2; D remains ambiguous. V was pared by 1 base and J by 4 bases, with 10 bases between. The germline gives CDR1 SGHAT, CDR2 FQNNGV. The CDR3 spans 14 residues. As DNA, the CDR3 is TGTGCCAGCAGCTTAGTTCTGACGGGCTATGGCTACACCTTC. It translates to CASSLVLTGYGYTF.

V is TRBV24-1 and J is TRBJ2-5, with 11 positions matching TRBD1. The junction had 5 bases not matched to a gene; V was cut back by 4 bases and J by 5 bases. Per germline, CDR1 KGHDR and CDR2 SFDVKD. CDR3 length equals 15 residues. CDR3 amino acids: CATSDSDRGPETQYF. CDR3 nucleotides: TGTGCCACCAGTGACTCGGACAGGGGGCCGGAGACCCAGTACTTC.

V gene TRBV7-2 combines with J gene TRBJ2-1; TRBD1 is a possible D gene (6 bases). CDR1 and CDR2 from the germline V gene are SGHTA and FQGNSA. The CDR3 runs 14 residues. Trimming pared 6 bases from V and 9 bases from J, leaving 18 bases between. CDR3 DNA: TGTGCCAGCAGTTCCCCACCCAGCAGGGGTGAGCAGTTCTTC. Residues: CASSSPPSRGEQFF.

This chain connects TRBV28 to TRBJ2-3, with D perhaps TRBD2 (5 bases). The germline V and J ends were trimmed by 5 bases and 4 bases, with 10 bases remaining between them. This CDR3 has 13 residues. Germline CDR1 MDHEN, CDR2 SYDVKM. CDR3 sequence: CASSAPGSDTQYF. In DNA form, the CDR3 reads TGTGCCAGCAGTGCCCCGGGGTCAGATACGCAGTATTTT.